The table lists the clone carrying this TCR beta chain with many counts. Its matching antigen is unknown. This record belongs to a study of T cell repertoires in cytomegalovirus infection. Findings and caveats of the study: HLA-C-restricted TCR beta clonotypes specific for CMV led the ex vivo response. Summed frequency of public TCR beta families distinguished CMV carriers with the relevant HLA.

TCRdb recomputed calls from the reads with MiXCR, one row per CDR3 protein. The sample holds about 260,000 distinct CDR3 sequences, roughly an eighth seen once. The sample comprised PBMCs. This receptor was taken from a human donor in good health (CMV status not recorded). Some clones in this sample may be carry-over from other donors' samples.

CDR3 sequence: CASSSGPQGTQPQHF. The CDR3 nucleotides are TGTGCCAGCAGCTCCGGGCCTCAGGGCACTCAGCCCCAGCATTTT. This chain joins TRBV7-2 and TRBJ1-5; possible D gene TRBD1, 5 bases. The V gene's germline CDR1 is SGHTA and CDR2 FQGNSA. There are 15 residues in the CDR3. Trimming cost V 4 bases and J 6 bases, with 16 bases left between them.